These 18 T cell receptor beta chains were all obtained from the same sample, sequenced in a study of T cell changes during pregnancy in multiple sclerosis. Generated by immunoSEQ multiplex PCR, the TCRdb table keeps only in-frame clones and is missing some. The sample yields approximately 74,000 clones, more than 85% seen once. The sample consisted of peripheral blood, taken before pregnancy. These receptors originate from a female donor with multiple sclerosis, enrolled in a pregnancy study.

The chain carries TRBV18 and TRBJ2-1, with D uncertain. The CDR3 consists of 16 residues. V shed 1 base and J shed 6 bases, with 16 bases lying between them. Per the germline V gene, CDR1 is KGHSH and CDR2 is LQKENI. The CDR3 sequence is CASSPRFQDFSNEQFF. DNA of the CDR3: TGTGCCAGCTCACCACGTTTTCAGGATTTCTCCAATGAGCAGTTCTTC.

This chain joins TRBV5-1 and TRBJ2-5, with D tentatively TRBD1 (5 bases). Trimming shortened V by 2 bases and J by 1 base, and 12 bases separated the two germline ends. This CDR3 is 15 amino acids long. Germline-derived CDR1 and CDR2 are SGHRS and YFSETQ. The CDR3, as DNA: TGCGCCAGCAGCTTCCAGGGAATCCTCCAAGAGACCCAGTACTTC. Amino acid sequence: CASSFQGILQETQYF. Filled out from reference TRBV5-1 and TRBJ2-5, the complete variable domain reads KAGVTQTPRYLIKTRGQQVTLSCSPISGHRSVSWYQQTPGQGLQFLFEYFSETQRNKGNFPGRFSGRQFSNSRSEMNVSTLELGDSALYLCASSFQGILQETQYFGPGTRLLVL.

The V gene is TRBV7-3, the J gene TRBJ2-3; no reliable D call. Germline CDR1 SGHTA, CDR2 FQGTGA. This CDR3 is 13 amino acids long. V was cut by 6 bases and J by 1 base, with 8 bases left in between. The CDR3: CASSRTGTDTQYF. The CDR3, as DNA: TGTGCCAGCAGTCGCACGGGCACAGATACGCAGTATTTT.

The chain joins TRBV27 to TRBJ1-2; D not certain. The CDR3 contains 12 residues. The V and J ends lost 6 bases and 7 bases respectively, with 12 bases between them. Germline values: CDR1 MNHEY, CDR2 SMNVEV (reference sequence). The CDR3 spells CASRFPGVGYTF. CDR3 sequence (DNA): TGTGCCAGCAGATTTCCGGGAGTTGGCTACACCTTC.

This chain connects TRBV2 to TRBJ1-2, with TRBD1 identical over 8 bases. J was trimmed by 3 bases and V by 5 bases; bases with no gene match: 5. CDR3 size: 14 residues. Germline V gene data show CDR1 as SNHLY and CDR2 as FYNNEI. Here the CDR3 reads CASSTYRGDYGYTF. CDR3 sequence (DNA): TGTGCCAGCAGTACTTACAGGGGGGACTATGGCTACACCTTC.

This CDR3 is CASSSQGSLYGYTF. In DNA form, the CDR3 reads TGCGCCAGCAGCTCGCAGGGTTCGCTCTATGGCTACACCTTC. The genes are TRBV5-1 and TRBJ1-2, with D perhaps matching TRBD1 (5 bases). The germline V and J ends were trimmed by 3 bases and 4 bases, with 13 bases remaining between them. Germline V CDR1 and CDR2: SGHRS, YFSETQ. The CDR3 is 14 amino acids.

The chain has TRBV13 and TRBJ1-1; 9 positions match TRBD1. Unmatched junction bases numbered 8, after V lost 4 bases and J lost 5 bases. CDR3 length equals 15 residues. Germline lookup yields CDR1 PRHDT and CDR2 FYEKMQ (reference sequence). CDR3 DNA: TGTGCCAGCAGCTCAAGACGGACAGGGGTGACTGAAGCTTTCTTT. Residues: CASSSRRTGVTEAFF. Combining the CDR3 with reference TRBV13 and TRBJ1-1 gives the whole variable domain AAGVIQSPRHLIKEKRETATLKCYPIPRHDTVYWYQQGPGQDPQFLISFYEKMQSDKGSIPDRFSAQQFSDYHSELNMSSLELGDSALYFCASSSRRTGVTEAFFGQGTRLTVV.

This clone was detected only once. The chain combines TRBV19 with TRBJ2-6; 10 bases agree with TRBD1. The CDR3 consists of 17 residues. V lost 6 bases to trimming and J lost 2 bases; unmatched junction nucleotides: 7. In germline, CDR1 is LNHDA, CDR2 SQIVND (reference sequence). The CDR3 DNA reads TGTGCCAGTAGCAGCCCCGGGACAGGGGCTGGGGCCAACGTCCTGACTTTC. As protein: CASSSPGTGAGANVLTF. Full variable domain (remainder filled in from reference TRBV19 and TRBJ2-6): DGGITQSPKYLFRKEGQNVTLSCEQNLNHDAMYWYRQDPGQGLRLIYYSQIVNDFQKGDIAEGYSVSREKKESFPLTVTSAQKNPTAFYLCASSSPGTGAGANVLTFGAGSRLTVL.

The chain recombines TRBV27 with TRBJ2-7; maybe TRBD2 (5 bases). CDR3 size: 12 residues. Per the germline V gene, CDR1 is MNHEY and CDR2 is SMNVEV (reference sequence). Trimming cost V 3 bases and J 6 bases, with 9 bases left between them. In DNA, the CDR3 is TGTGCCAGCAGTTTCGCGGGCGGCGAGCAGTACTTC. It is translated as CASSFAGGEQYF.

The gene calls are TRBV29-1 and TRBJ1-1; D gene uncertain. Trimming took off 6 bases at V and 6 bases at J, with 29 bases between the two ends. The germline gives CDR1 SQVTM, CDR2 ANQGSEA. There are 17 residues in the CDR3. This chain's CDR3 is CSVREPTVLVAGAEAFF. CDR3 sequence (DNA): TGCAGCGTACGAGAACCGACGGTACTAGTAGCCGGGGCTGAAGCTTTCTTT.

This chain links TRBV7-3 with TRBJ1-1, with a weak D call TRBD1 (6 bases). The CDR3 loop spans 17 amino acids. Trimming took 4 bases from V and 4 from J, leaving 22 bases between them. CDR1 and CDR2 from the germline V gene are SGHTA and FQGTGA. The CDR3 DNA sequence: TGTGCCAGCAGCTCGTTGTTTGTCAGGGGAAGGTTCACTGAAGCTTTCTTT. Protein: CASSSLFVRGRFTEAFF.

The rearrangement uses TRBV29-1 and TRBJ2-7; D is uncertain. V lost 0 bases to trimming and J lost 1 base, with 13 bases between them. CDR1 is SQVTM, CDR2 ANQGSEA, per germline. CDR3 length: 15 residues. The CDR3 coding sequence is TGCAGCGTTGAAGAAATTTCGACGGAGTCCTACGAGCAGTACTTC. It is translated as CSVEEISTESYEQYF.

The V call is TRBV5-1, the J call TRBJ2-7, with 11 bases lining up with TRBD1. With 3 bases clipped from V and 8 bases from J, the junction kept 7 bases outside the gene matches. Germline V gene sequence: CDR1 SGHRS, CDR2 YFSETQ. CDR3 length: 14 amino acids. CDR3 region: CASSWTDRGQKQYF. The CDR3 DNA reads TGCGCCAGCAGCTGGACGGACAGGGGGCAAAAGCAGTACTTC.

The chain employs TRBV2 and TRBJ2-2; 10 nucleotides agree with TRBD1. The trim removed 7 bases at V and 6 bases at J, leaving 8 bases unmatched. CDR3 length: 15 amino acids. Germline CDR1 is SNHLY and CDR2 is FYNNEI. CDR3 amino acids: CASNPRTGGAGELFF. The CDR3 DNA reads as TGTGCCAGCAACCCAAGGACAGGGGGAGCCGGGGAGCTGTTTTTT.

The chain carries TRBV7-6 and TRBJ1-6, with 7 bases fitting TRBD1. The ends lost 2 bases at V and 9 bases at J; junction bases unmatched: 7. This CDR3 spans 15 amino acids. Germline CDR1 SGHVS, CDR2 FNYEAQ. CDR3 nucleotide sequence: TGTGCCAGCAGCTTATCAGGGGGATTTGGTTCACCCCTCCACTTT. It yields the protein CASSLSGGFGSPLHF.

This chain uses TRBV28 with TRBJ1-1; 7 bases fit TRBD1. V lost 6 bases to trimming and J lost 12 bases; unmatched junction nucleotides: 16. The CDR3 is 14 amino acids. The germline gives CDR1 MDHEN, CDR2 SYDVKM. The CDR3 loop is CASRFGTANFVTFF. The CDR3, as DNA: TGTGCCAGCAGATTCGGGACAGCCAACTTTGTAACTTTCTTT.

The genes are TRBV30 and TRBJ1-3; D remains ambiguous. Germline CDR1 reads GTSNPN; CDR2 reads SVGIG (reference sequence). Trimming pared 5 bases from V and 8 bases from J, leaving 7 bases between. This CDR3 has 10 amino acids. CDR3 bases: TGTGCCTGGGGTCGGGACACCATATATTTT. Translated, it gives CAWGRDTIYF.

The J gene is TRBJ1-2, the V gene TRBV30; TRBD1 aligns across 11 bases. The CDR3 is 17 amino acids. From germline, CDR1 is GTSNPN and CDR2 SVGIG (reference sequence). V shed 2 bases, J shed 3 bases, and the junction held 11 bases outside the gene matches. CDR3 amino acids: CAWSLFVGQGVHYGYTF. CDR3 nucleotides: TGTGCCTGGAGTCTATTTGTGGGACAGGGGGTTCACTATGGCTACACCTTC. Together with reference TRBV30 and TRBJ1-2, the CDR3 gives the full variable domain: SQTIHQWPATLVQPVGSPLSLECTVEGTSNPNLYWYRQAAGRGLQLLFYSVGIGQISSEVPQNLSASRPQDRQFILSSKKLLLSDSGFYLCAWSLFVGQGVHYGYTFGSGTRLTVV.